What follows is one TCR beta chain and its context. Its antigen is not known. The study ran its PCR with 60 Vbeta and 13 Jbeta primers. The table came from immunoSEQ multiplex PCR; TCRdb's copy has only in-frame clones and leaves some out. The table lists some 200,000 clones, approximately 85% of them singletons. This sample was taken from a study of cytomegalovirus exposure and HLA in healthy donors. Study-level findings and limits: Despite most TCR sequences being rare, some public TCRs occurred in many donors. No immune exposure information besides CMV serostatus was available. Reported findings show TCR beta sequences accurately forecast HLA-A and HLA-B alleles in most subjects.

This CDR3 region has 14 residues. V was trimmed by 3 bases and J by 4 bases, leaving 13 bases between them. In germline, CDR1 is PRHDT, CDR2 FYEKMQ (reference sequence). This TCR was recovered from a girl between 5 and 17 years old in good health and CMV-seropositive. The chain has TRBV13 and TRBJ2-7; D perhaps matches TRBD1 (5 bases). The sequenced sample consisted of PBMCs. This CDR3 reads CASSFFQQAYEQYF. As DNA, the CDR3 is TGTGCCAGCAGCTTTTTCCAACAGGCATACGAGCAGTACTTC.